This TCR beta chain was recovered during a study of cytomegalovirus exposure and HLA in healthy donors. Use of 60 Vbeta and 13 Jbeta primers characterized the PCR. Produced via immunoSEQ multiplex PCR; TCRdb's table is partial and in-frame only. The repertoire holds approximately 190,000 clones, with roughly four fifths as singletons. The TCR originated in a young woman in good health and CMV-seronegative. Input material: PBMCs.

CDR3 region: CASSLVAVNTEAFF. The CDR3 DNA follows: TGCGCCAGCAGCTTGGTGGCAGTGAACACTGAAGCTTTCTTT. The rearrangement uses TRBV5-1 and TRBJ1-1; D unresolved. The CDR3 contains 14 residues. Trimming shortened V by 0 bases and J by 0 bases, and 6 bases separated the two germline ends. CDR1 is SGHRS and CDR2 is YFSETQ in the germline V gene.